Presented here are 21 T cell receptor beta chains from one specimen sequenced in a study of T cell changes during pregnancy in multiple sclerosis. TCRdb's table, derived via immunoSEQ multiplex PCR, lists solely in-frame clones and lacks some. The data hold some 60,000 clones, with 90% to 95% observed a single time. Material: peripheral blood, obtained in the first trimester of pregnancy. These receptors originate from a female donor with multiple sclerosis, enrolled in a pregnancy study.

This chain joins TRBV6-5 and TRBJ2-7, with no clear D. V was pared by 4 bases and J by 7 bases, with 8 bases between. The CDR3 consists of 11 residues. The V gene's germline CDR1 is MNHEY and CDR2 SVGAGI. The CDR3 DNA is TGTGCCAGCAGTTTCGGAGTAGAGCAGTACTTC. Encoded protein: CASSFGVEQYF.

The chain couples TRBV19 to TRBJ2-2; 12 bases are shared with TRBD2. CDR1 LNHDA and CDR2 SQIVND come from the germline V gene (reference sequence). This CDR3 has 16 amino acids. The V gene end was trimmed by 6 bases and the J gene end by 8 bases; junction bases not matched to a gene: 10. This CDR3 reads CASSRPSGGASGELFF. As DNA, the CDR3 is TGTGCCAGTAGCCGACCTAGCGGGGGGGCCTCTGGGGAGCTGTTTTTT.

The V gene is TRBV2, the J gene TRBJ1-3, with TRBD1 matching over 7 bases. CDR1 is SNHLY, CDR2 FYNNEI, per germline. The CDR3 consists of 14 residues. V gave up 3 bases and J gave up 3 bases; unmatched junction bases: 2. CDR3 amino acids: CASSEGQIGNTIYF. CDR3 coding DNA: TGTGCCAGCAGTGAGGGACAGATTGGAAACACCATATATTTT.

The gene calls are TRBV30 and TRBJ1-2; D not certain. Trimming cost V 8 bases and J 2 bases, with 15 bases left between them. Germline V gives CDR1 GTSNPN, CDR2 SVGIG (reference sequence). This CDR3 region has 13 residues. Here the CDR3 DNA reads TGTGCCCGGAAGGGCTCGGGGAACTATGGCTACACCTTC. The encoded protein is CARKGSGNYGYTF.

The CDR3 DNA follows: TGTGCCAGCAGCTTATCTGGCCCGAACACTGAAGCTTTCTTT. This sequence encodes CASSLSGPNTEAFF. V usage is TRBV7-3 and J usage is TRBJ1-1; no reliable D call. CDR1 is SGHTA and CDR2 is FQGTGA in the germline V gene. V was cut by 2 bases and J by 1 base, with 8 bases left in between. This CDR3 contains 14 residues.

The rearrangement links TRBV19 to TRBJ2-6; D uncertain. CDR1 LNHDA and CDR2 SQIVND come from the germline V gene (reference sequence). The CDR3 length is 13 residues. V lost 5 bases and J lost 0, with 2 bases in between. This CDR3 is CASSYSGANVLTF. The DNA for the CDR3 is TGTGCCAGTAGTTACTCTGGGGCCAACGTCCTGACTTTC.

In its sample, this clone was seen once. The chain uses TRBV7-2 and TRBJ2-1, with D possibly TRBD1 on 6 matching bases. The V and J ends lost 5 bases and 5 bases respectively, with 13 bases between them. Germline values: CDR1 SGHTA, CDR2 FQGNSA. The CDR3 contains 14 residues. CDR3 in amino acids: CASSPYPGDNEQFF. In nucleotides, the CDR3 is TGTGCCAGCAGCCCCTACCCAGGGGACAATGAGCAGTTCTTC.

This clone was recorded only once. This rearrangement joins TRBV7-9 to TRBJ2-7, with TRBD1 identical over 9 bases. The V and J ends lost 6 bases and 6 bases, in that order; junction bases with no gene match: 9. This CDR3 is built from 14 residues. CDR1 and CDR2 (germline): SEHNR, FQNEAQ (reference sequence). CDR3: CASRPGTGIGEQYF. The CDR3 DNA reads as TGTGCCAGCAGACCCGGGACAGGGATTGGCGAGCAGTACTTC. The full variable domain, rest sourced from reference TRBV7-9 and TRBJ2-7, is DTGVSQNPRHKITKRGQNVTFRCDPISEHNRLYWYRQTLGQGPEFLTYFQNEAQLEKSRLLSDRFSAERPKGSFSTLEIQRTEQGDSAMYLCASRPGTGIGEQYFGPGTRLTVT.

The J gene is TRBJ2-2, the V gene TRBV5-3; a weak D match, TRBD1 (5 bases). TRBV5-3 is reported as an ORF; its role is uncertain. The CDR3 covers 16 residues. Trimming removed 6 bases from V and 3 bases from J, with 18 bases in between. CDR3 nucleotides: TGTGCCAGAACTTCCAGGGAAGGGCTGTACACCGGGGAGCTGTTTTTT. It translates to CARTSREGLYTGELFF.

V usage is TRBV18 and J usage is TRBJ2-7; D is perhaps TRBD1 (5 bases). Per germline, CDR1 KGHSH and CDR2 LQKENI. The V end lost 3 bases, the J end lost 0 bases, and 12 bases lay between the germline ends. The CDR3 has 15 amino acids. CDR3: CASSPNQGSSYEQYF. Here the CDR3 DNA reads TGTGCCAGCTCACCGAACCAGGGATCCTCCTACGAGCAGTACTTC.

The chain couples TRBV10-3 to TRBJ2-5; tentative D call: TRBD2 (5 bases). This CDR3 is built from 11 residues. V lost 4 bases to trimming and J lost 9 bases, with 9 bases between them. CDR1 and CDR2 from the germline V gene are ENHRY and SYGVKD. CDR3 DNA: TGTGCCATCAGTGTCTCCGGGGCCCAGTACTTC. It specifies CAISVSGAQYF.

This clone was detected only once. The chain combines TRBV30 with TRBJ2-2; the D gene is possibly TRBD2 (7 bases). Per the germline V gene, CDR1 is GTSNPN and CDR2 is SVGIG (reference sequence). CDR3 length equals 14 residues. V was cut by 4 bases and J by 6 bases, with 15 bases left in between. The CDR3 sequence is CAWMGGASPGELFF. CDR3 nucleotide sequence: TGTGCCTGGATGGGGGGGGCCTCCCCCGGGGAGCTGTTTTTT.

This chain uses TRBV5-6 with TRBJ2-7; possible D gene TRBD1, 5 bases. The CDR3 totals 15 residues. V lost 0 bases and J 3 bases, leaving 13 bases between the germline ends. Germline CDR1 is SGHDT and CDR2 is YYEEEE. CDR3 in amino acids: CASSLEQGSGYEQYF. The CDR3 bases are TGTGCCAGCAGCTTGGAGCAGGGAAGTGGCTACGAGCAGTACTTC.

J is TRBJ1-2 and V is TRBV4-1; D is undetermined. This CDR3 comprises 13 residues. The germline V gene has CDR1 MGHRA and CDR2 YSYEKL. The V end was cut by 6 bases, the J end by 9 bases, with 17 bases between. CDR3 bases: TGCGCCAGCAGACCTTCGGGGTCAAACAGCTACACCTTC. It translates to CASRPSGSNSYTF.

This chain links TRBV25-1 with TRBJ1-2; 10 bases fit TRBD1. Germline V gene sequence: CDR1 MGHDK, CDR2 SYGVNS. The CDR3 runs to 15 residues. V trimming: 2 bases; J trimming: 10 bases; junction bases outside the gene matches: 10. The CDR3 DNA is TGTGCCAGCAGTGAACTGAGGGGACAGGGGTTGGACTACACCTTC. Translating gives CASSELRGQGLDYTF.

The chain combines TRBV19 with TRBJ2-2; D is possibly TRBD2 (7 bases). The CDR3 loop spans 14 amino acids. Germline loops: CDR1 LNHDA, CDR2 SQIVND (reference sequence). V gave up 3 bases and J gave up 5 bases, with 10 bases separating them. CDR3 nucleotides: TGTGCCAGTAGTATGGGGGGGCTTACCGGGGAGCTGTTTTTT. Its protein is CASSMGGLTGELFF.

The chain carries TRBV11-1 and TRBJ2-5; TRBD2 might be the D (5 bases). In germline, CDR1 is SGHAT, CDR2 FQDESV (reference sequence). The CDR3 is made up of 15 amino acids. The V gene lost 1 base and the J gene lost 0 bases, with 9 bases spanning the gap. CDR3 nucleotides: TGTGCCAGCAGCTTAGATCCCGGGAACCAAGAGACCCAGTACTTC. Its translation: CASSLDPGNQETQYF.

The gene calls are TRBV12-5 and TRBJ2-2; 7 bases line up with TRBD1. The V gene's germline CDR1 is LGHNT and CDR2 FRNRAP. Trimming cost V 8 bases and J 7 bases; bases outside gene matches: 7. The length of the CDR3 is 13 residues. The CDR3 region is CASRMTGHGELFF. CDR3 nucleotide sequence: TGTGCTAGTCGAATGACAGGGCACGGGGAGCTGTTTTTT.

V usage is TRBV6-5 and J usage is TRBJ2-1; possibly TRBD1 for D (7 bases). This CDR3 comprises 13 residues. Germline V gives CDR1 MNHEY, CDR2 SVGAGI. V was shortened by 7 bases and J by 6 bases, with 13 bases between the two germline ends. As DNA, the CDR3 is TGTGCCAGCAACAACAGGGGAGGCAATGAGCAGTTCTTC. Translation: CASNNRGGNEQFF.

The chain uses TRBV10-3 and TRBJ2-6; a weak D match, TRBD1 (6 bases). The CDR3 covers 19 residues. CDR1 ENHRY and CDR2 SYGVKD come from the germline V gene. Between the trimmed V and J ends, which lost 0 bases and 4 bases, there was a span of 19 bases. The CDR3 sequence: CAISESGTGSRSGANVLTF. CDR3 DNA: TGTGCCATCAGTGAGTCGGGTACAGGGTCACGATCGGGGGCCAACGTCCTGACTTTC.

The chain has TRBV7-2 and TRBJ2-1; D possibly corresponds to TRBD2 (6 bases). There are 15 residues in the CDR3. Per the germline V gene, CDR1 is SGHTA and CDR2 is FQGNSA. Trimming shortened V by 5 bases and J by 4 bases, and 15 bases separated the two germline ends. The DNA for the CDR3 is TGTGCCAGCAGCCCCTTCGGGCGGGGTTACAATGAGCAGTTCTTC. Its protein is CASSPFGRGYNEQFF.